One and the same sample provided the 30 T cell receptor beta chains below, sequenced in a study of T cell changes during pregnancy in multiple sclerosis. Assay: immunoSEQ multiplex PCR; the TCRdb copy retains only in-frame clones and omits some. The data hold some 90,000 clones, with 92% observed a single time. The material sequenced was peripheral blood, taken in the first trimester of pregnancy. The source of these receptors is a female donor with multiple sclerosis, enrolled in a pregnancy study.

The chain is built from TRBV7-6 and TRBJ1-1; perhaps TRBD1 as D (6 bases). The length of the CDR3 is 15 residues. V lost 0 bases and J lost 0, with 8 bases in between. Germline lookup yields CDR1 SGHVS and CDR2 FNYEAQ. The CDR3 DNA is TGTGCCAGCAGCTTAGCCCAGGGGATGAACACTGAAGCTTTCTTT. It specifies CASSLAQGMNTEAFF.

The rearrangement joins TRBV4-2 to TRBJ1-4, with D hard to call. The V and J ends lost 0 bases and 8 bases respectively, with 16 bases between them. This CDR3 has 16 amino acids. Germline V gives CDR1 LGHNA, CDR2 YNFKEQ. The CDR3 protein is CASSQDFRSFTEKLFF. CDR3 bases: TGTGCCAGCAGCCAAGATTTCCGGTCGTTTACGGAAAAACTGTTTTTT.

The J gene is TRBJ2-1, the V gene TRBV27; 11 bases are shared with TRBD1. CDR3 length: 15 residues. The V and J ends lost 3 bases and 3 bases, in that order; junction bases with no gene match: 1. The germline gives CDR1 MNHEY, CDR2 SMNVEV (reference sequence). CDR3 in amino acids: CASSLGTGGYNEQFF. The CDR3 nucleotides are TGTGCCAGCAGTTTGGGGACAGGGGGCTACAATGAGCAGTTCTTC.

The chain employs TRBV4-1 and TRBJ2-7; D remains unclear. In germline, CDR1 is MGHRA, CDR2 YSYEKL. Trimming shortened V by 1 base and J by 0 bases, and 4 bases separated the two germline ends. The length of the CDR3 is 13 residues. DNA of the CDR3: TGCGCCAGCAGCCAAGCTAGCTCCTACGAGCAGTACTTC. Amino acids: CASSQASSYEQYF.

For the CDR3, the DNA is TGTGCCAGCAGTTTTCCCCCGGGACAGGGGGCTGGGGATACGCAGTATTTT. This encodes CASSFPPGQGAGDTQYF. J is TRBJ2-3 and V is TRBV27; 12 bases align to TRBD1. Trimming at V came to 3 bases and at J to 6 bases, leaving 10 bases not matched to a gene. The CDR3 sequence is 17 residues long. Germline assignment: CDR1 MNHEY and CDR2 SMNVEV (reference sequence).

V and J are TRBV7-9 and TRBJ2-3; tentatively, D is TRBD2 (6 bases). In germline, CDR1 is SEHNR, CDR2 FQNEAQ (reference sequence). The CDR3 runs to 16 residues. Trimming took off 2 bases at V and 4 bases at J, with 16 bases between the two ends. CDR3 DNA: TGTGCCAGCAGCTTACAACGGAGGGCCGGGGCAGATACGCAGTATTTT. It is translated as CASSLQRRAGADTQYF.

This sequence joins TRBV7-2 and TRBJ1-3; unclear D gene. The V end was cut by 5 bases, the J end by 0 bases, with 11 bases between. CDR3 length equals 15 residues. Germline assignment: CDR1 SGHTA and CDR2 FQGNSA. The CDR3 loop reads CASSPYGSSGNTIYF. CDR3 coding DNA: TGTGCCAGCAGCCCATATGGGAGCTCTGGAAACACCATATATTTT. The variable domain in full, completed from reference TRBV7-2 and TRBJ1-3, reads GAGVSQSPSNKVTEKGKDVELRCDPISGHTALYWYRQSLGQGLEFLIYFQGNSAPDKSGLPSDRFSAERTGGSVSTLTIQRTQQEDSAVYLCASSPYGSSGNTIYFGEGSWLTVV.

This chain joins TRBV5-1 and TRBJ2-1, with 7 nucleotides matching TRBD2. CDR3 length equals 13 residues. Per germline, CDR1 SGHRS and CDR2 YFSETQ. The trim removed 4 bases at V and 10 bases at J, leaving 8 bases unmatched. The CDR3 DNA reads as TGCGCCAGCAGCCCCGGGGGAGGGTCCGAGCAGTTCTTC. This encodes CASSPGGGSEQFF.

CDR3 loop: CASSPQTGNYGYTF. For the CDR3, the DNA is TGTGCCAGCAGCCCTCAGACAGGGAATTATGGCTACACCTTC. The chain combines TRBV7-6 with TRBJ1-2; 7 bases fit TRBD1. The CDR3 runs to 14 residues. Germline CDR1 reads SGHVS; CDR2 reads FNYEAQ. Losses at the gene ends were 5 bases for V and 5 bases for J; bases not matched to a gene: 8.

This clone was found once. The chain couples TRBV4-2 to TRBJ1-2; 7 positions match TRBD1. This CDR3 spans 16 amino acids. The germline gives CDR1 LGHNA, CDR2 YNFKEQ. The junction had 9 bases not matched to a gene; V was cut back by 3 bases and J by 2 bases. CDR3 coding DNA: TGTGCCAGCAGCCAGGCGACAGGGCCAACCAACTATGGCTACACCTTC. The encoded protein is CASSQATGPTNYGYTF.

The chain recombines TRBV6-5 with TRBJ2-1; 9 nucleotides line up with TRBD2. The CDR3 runs to 16 residues. Germline CDR1 is MNHEY and CDR2 is SVGAGI. With 4 bases clipped from V and 5 bases from J, the junction kept 9 bases outside the gene matches. The CDR3 region has the DNA TGTGCCAGCAGTTCCTTGACTAGCGGATATAACAATGAGCAGTTCTTC. Protein: CASSSLTSGYNNEQFF.

This chain joins TRBV13 and TRBJ1-1, with D uncertain. Germline-derived CDR1 and CDR2 are PRHDT and FYEKMQ (reference sequence). The CDR3 covers 13 residues. Trimming removed 0 bases from V and 4 bases from J, with 6 bases in between. CDR3 amino acids: CASSLGRGTEAFF. The CDR3 bases are TGTGCCAGCAGCTTAGGCCGCGGCACTGAAGCTTTCTTT.

The rearrangement links TRBV30 to TRBJ2-1; 12 positions match TRBD2. The V gene end was trimmed by 1 base and the J gene end by 0 bases; junction bases not matched to a gene: 7. CDR3 length: 18 amino acids. Per the germline V gene, CDR1 is GTSNPN and CDR2 is SVGIG (reference sequence). The CDR3 protein is CAWSAGTSGLSSYNEQFF. CDR3 DNA: TGTGCCTGGAGTGCCGGGACTAGCGGGTTGAGCTCCTACAATGAGCAGTTCTTC. Drawing the rest from reference TRBV30 and TRBJ2-1, the complete variable domain is SQTIHQWPATLVQPVGSPLSLECTVEGTSNPNLYWYRQAAGRGLQLLFYSVGIGQISSEVPQNLSASRPQDRQFILSSKKLLLSDSGFYLCAWSAGTSGLSSYNEQFFGPGTRLTVL.

Regarding this clone: Its ends do not fully match the called genes, so a read error is possible. The rearrangement joins TRBV29-1 to TRBJ2-1, with TRBD2 matching 13 bases. Germline CDR1 reads SQVTM; CDR2 reads ANQGSEA. This CDR3 comprises 13 residues. The DNA for the CDR3 is TGCAGCGTTGCGGGACTAGCGGGAAATGAGCAGCTCTTC. Translated: CSVAGLAGNEQLF.

This rearrangement joins TRBV27 to TRBJ2-7, with D perhaps matching TRBD1 (5 bases). CDR1 is MNHEY and CDR2 is SMNVEV in the germline V gene (reference sequence). Between the trimmed V and J ends, which lost 5 bases and 6 bases, there was a span of 11 bases. The CDR3 extends over 12 amino acids. CDR3 in amino acids: CASSGRASEQYF. The CDR3 DNA reads TGTGCCAGCAGTGGCAGGGCCTCCGAGCAGTACTTC.

This sequence joins TRBV29-1 and TRBJ2-3, with 8 bases fitting TRBD1. This CDR3 contains 13 residues. Per the germline V gene, CDR1 is SQVTM and CDR2 is ANQGSEA. With 6 bases clipped from V and 3 bases from J, the junction kept 5 bases outside the gene matches. CDR3 region: CSVDRGSTDTQYF. The CDR3 DNA follows: TGCAGCGTCGACAGGGGTTCAACAGATACGCAGTATTTT.

A note on this clone: An end of the junction differs from the germline gene, which may be a read error. The chain has TRBV15 and TRBJ1-1; D is perhaps TRBD1 (5 bases). The CDR3 loop spans 17 amino acids. Germline assignment: CDR1 LNHNV and CDR2 YYDKDF (reference sequence). The CDR3 nucleotides read TGTGCCACCAGCGGAGAGTCCCCAGGGAAGGAAAACACTGAAGCTTTCTTT. Amino acids: CATSGESPGKENTEAFF.

The chain uses TRBV25-1 and TRBJ2-3; 10 positions match TRBD2. Germline V CDR1 and CDR2: MGHDK, SYGVNS. The CDR3 spans 18 residues. V lost 6 bases and J lost 0; bases outside the gene matches: 12. The CDR3 bases are TGTGCCAGCAGCCTAGGGGCTAGCGGGAGACCAAGCACAGATACGCAGTATTTT. It yields the protein CASSLGASGRPSTDTQYF.

The rearrangement joins TRBV11-2 to TRBJ2-1; 10 bases fit TRBD1. The CDR3 length is 17 residues. Germline V gives CDR1 SGHAT, CDR2 FQNNGV. V trimming: 0 bases; J trimming: 2 bases; junction bases outside the gene matches: 4. This CDR3 reads CASSLDPGTGAYNEQFF. DNA of the CDR3: TGTGCCAGCAGCTTAGACCCCGGGACAGGGGCCTACAATGAGCAGTTCTTC.

This chain joins TRBV4-1 and TRBJ2-3; 10 bases line up with TRBD1. Trimming at V came to 4 bases and at J to 3 bases, leaving 1 base not matched to a gene. The germline gives CDR1 MGHRA, CDR2 YSYEKL. The CDR3 is 14 amino acids. Here the CDR3 reads CASSPDRGTDTQYF. CDR3 bases: TGCGCCAGCAGCCCGGACAGGGGGACAGATACGCAGTATTTT.

The chain has TRBV7-2 and TRBJ2-1; TRBD2 matches 10 bases. The CDR3 has 15 residues. Germline values: CDR1 SGHTA, CDR2 FQGNSA. J lost 9 bases, V lost 0 bases, and 5 bases had no gene match. The CDR3: CASSLALAGVAEQFF. As DNA, the CDR3 is TGTGCCAGCAGCTTAGCCCTAGCGGGAGTAGCTGAGCAGTTCTTC.

Details on this clone: The sample holds other DNA sequences that translate to the same CDR3. The chain couples TRBV5-1 to TRBJ2-3; possibly TRBD2 for D (6 bases). V was cut by 4 bases and J by 0 bases, with 12 bases left in between. CDR3 size: 15 residues. Looked up from germline, CDR1 is SGHRS and CDR2 is YFSETQ. CDR3 nucleotide sequence: TGCGCCAGCAGCCTGGGACTGGCTAGCACAGATACGCAGTATTTT. Residues: CASSLGLASTDTQYF.

The rearrangement joins TRBV6-1 to TRBJ1-4; no clear D. The CDR3 is made up of 14 amino acids. The ends were cut back, 1 base at V and 4 bases at J, with 7 bases in the middle. Germline V gene lookup returns CDR1 MNHNS and CDR2 SASEGT. For the CDR3, the DNA is TGTGCCAGCAGTGAAGACAGAGTTAATGAAAAACTGTTTTTT. Protein product: CASSEDRVNEKLFF.

To note about this clone: At one end, the junction sequence differs from germline, possibly due to a read error. V usage is TRBV2 and J usage is TRBJ2-7, with D tentatively TRBD2 (5 bases). This CDR3 contains 12 residues. CDR1 and CDR2 from the germline V gene are SNHLY and FYNNEI. The CDR3 reads CASGDGNYEQYF. DNA of the CDR3: TGTGCCAGCGGTGACGGGAACTACGAGCAGTACTTC.

The gene calls are TRBV9 and TRBJ2-3, with 8 bases fitting TRBD2. Germline CDR1 is SGDLS and CDR2 is YYNGEE. This CDR3 has 15 residues. V shed 0 bases and J 3 bases; nucleotides not matched to a gene: 3. CDR3 bases: TGTGCCAGCAGCGTAGGAGCGGGAGAAACAGATACGCAGTATTTT. Its translation: CASSVGAGETDTQYF. The full variable domain, its missing parts supplied by reference TRBV9 and TRBJ2-3, is DSGVTQTPKHLITATGQRVTLRCSPRSGDLSVYWYQQSLDQGLQFLIQYYNGEERAKGNILERFSAQQFPDLHSELNLSSLELGDSALYFCASSVGAGETDTQYFGPGTRLTVL.

The V gene is TRBV9, the J gene TRBJ1-1; D is uncertain. Germline values: CDR1 SGDLS, CDR2 YYNGEE. V lost 3 bases, J lost 3 bases, and 9 bases lay in between. The CDR3 extends over 13 amino acids. The DNA for the CDR3 is TGTGCCAGCAGCGCCCACCAGGACACTGAAGCTTTCTTT. Its protein product is CASSAHQDTEAFF.

The gene calls are TRBV28 and TRBJ1-5; 9 bases agree with TRBD1. Germline CDR1 reads MDHEN; CDR2 reads SYDVKM. The CDR3 extends over 15 amino acids. V was clipped by 8 bases and J by 1 base; unmatched bases: 6. Here the CDR3 reads CASLVQGASNQPQHF. CDR3 DNA sequence: TGTGCCAGCCTGGTACAGGGGGCAAGCAATCAGCCCCAGCATTTT.

This clone occurred once. The chain recombines TRBV10-2 with TRBJ2-7; D possibly corresponds to TRBD1 (5 bases). The CDR3 is 14 amino acids. Germline CDR1 and CDR2: WSHSY and SAAADI. Trimming took 2 bases from V and 6 from J, leaving 14 bases between them. CDR3 amino acids: CASSEVQGYSEQYF. Here the CDR3 DNA reads TGCGCCAGCAGTGAGGTCCAGGGCTATAGCGAGCAGTACTTC.

The chain joins TRBV30 to TRBJ1-4; D uncertain. CDR3 length: 17 amino acids. V was shortened by 3 bases and J by 2 bases, with 19 bases between the two germline ends. The germline V gene has CDR1 GTSNPN and CDR2 SVGIG (reference sequence). CDR3: CAWRPFLAIGTNEKLFF. CDR3 bases: TGTGCCTGGAGGCCCTTTTTAGCGATCGGGACTAATGAAAAACTGTTTTTT.

The chain links TRBV15 to TRBJ2-1, with 7 positions matching TRBD2. Germline assignment: CDR1 LNHNV and CDR2 YYDKDF (reference sequence). The length of the CDR3 is 16 residues. Unmatched junction bases numbered 13, after V lost 1 base and J lost 10 bases. The CDR3 sequence: CATSRGLAEGYLEQFF. The CDR3 region has the DNA TGTGCCACCAGCAGAGGGCTAGCGGAAGGCTATCTCGAGCAGTTCTTC. The full variable domain, rest sourced from reference TRBV15 and TRBJ2-1, is DAMVIQNPRYQVTQFGKPVTLSCSQTLNHNVMYWYQQKSSQAPKLLFHYYDKDFNNEADTPDNFQSRRPNTSFCFLDIRSPGLGDTAMYLCATSRGLAEGYLEQFFGPGTRLTVL.